This note documents a single TCR beta chain sequence. No antigen is known for it. This sample is drawn from a study of CD8+ T cells in alopecia areata. Study-wide points: Compared with normal scalp, lesional scalp had higher clonality and more expanded CD8+ clones. Possibly as an HLA-related effect, TCR sharing across patients appeared less clear than in mice. Alphabeta T cells residing in normal skin are also sequenced in scalp samples.

Following RNA extraction, reverse transcription yielded cDNA that acted as the sequencing template. TCRdb's copy holds only in-frame clones and misses some; the assay was immunoSEQ multiplex PCR. The sample has approximately 150,000 clones; roughly 60% are singletons. CD4+ and CD8+ T cells were sorted from PBMCs stained for CD3, CD4 and CD8. There are 14 residues in the CDR3. Germline V gives CDR1 LNHDA, CDR2 SQIVND (reference sequence). V was cut by 3 bases and J by 2 bases, with 11 bases left in between. The clonotype originates from a human donor in good health. The sequenced material came from CD8+ T cells sorted from blood. The chain links TRBV19 to TRBJ2-7; a weak D match, TRBD2 (5 bases). The CDR3 sequence is CASSMRVWAYEQYF. The CDR3, as DNA: TGTGCCAGTAGTATGAGGGTTTGGGCCTACGAGCAGTACTTC.